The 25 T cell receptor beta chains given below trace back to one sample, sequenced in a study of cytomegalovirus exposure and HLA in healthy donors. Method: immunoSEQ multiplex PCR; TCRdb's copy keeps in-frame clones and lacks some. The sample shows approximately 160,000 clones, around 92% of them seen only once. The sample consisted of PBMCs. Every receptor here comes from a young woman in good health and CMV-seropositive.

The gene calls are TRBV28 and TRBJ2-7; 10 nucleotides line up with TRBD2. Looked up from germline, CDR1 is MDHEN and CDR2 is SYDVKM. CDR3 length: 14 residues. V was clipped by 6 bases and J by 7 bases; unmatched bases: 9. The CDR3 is CASRTSSGGWEQYF. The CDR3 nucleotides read TGTGCCAGCAGAACCTCTAGCGGGGGTTGGGAGCAGTACTTC.

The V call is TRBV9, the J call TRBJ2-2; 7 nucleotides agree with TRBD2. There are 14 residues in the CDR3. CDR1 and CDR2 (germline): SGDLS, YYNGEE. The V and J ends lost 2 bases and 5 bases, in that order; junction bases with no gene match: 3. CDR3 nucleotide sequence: TGTGCCAGCAGCGTTGGGCGGGAGACCGGGGAGCTGTTTTTT. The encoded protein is CASSVGRETGELFF.

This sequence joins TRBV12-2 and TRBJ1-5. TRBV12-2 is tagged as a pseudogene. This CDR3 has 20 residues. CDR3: CASRLAYHAGETEPNQPQHF. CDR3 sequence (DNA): TGTGCAAGTCGCTTAGCTTACCACGCGGGGGAGACAGAGCCCAATCAGCCCCAGCATTTT.

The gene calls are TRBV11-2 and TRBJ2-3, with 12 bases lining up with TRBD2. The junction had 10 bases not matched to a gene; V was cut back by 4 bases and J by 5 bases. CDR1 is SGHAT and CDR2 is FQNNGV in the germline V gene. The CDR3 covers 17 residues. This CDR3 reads CASSSYSSGRAVDTQYF. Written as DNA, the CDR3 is TGTGCCAGCAGCTCCTACTCTAGCGGGAGGGCGGTAGATACGCAGTATTTT.

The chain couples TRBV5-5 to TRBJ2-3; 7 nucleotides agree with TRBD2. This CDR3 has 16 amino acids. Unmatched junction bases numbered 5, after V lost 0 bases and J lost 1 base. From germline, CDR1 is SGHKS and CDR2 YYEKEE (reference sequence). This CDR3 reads CASSLVGLAGTDTQYF. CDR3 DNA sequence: TGTGCCAGCAGCTTGGTGGGTCTAGCGGGCACAGATACGCAGTATTTT.

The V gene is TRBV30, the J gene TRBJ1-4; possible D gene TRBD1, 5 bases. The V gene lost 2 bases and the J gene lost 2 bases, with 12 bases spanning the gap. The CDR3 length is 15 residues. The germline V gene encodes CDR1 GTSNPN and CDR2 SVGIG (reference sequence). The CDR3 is CAWSTKTATNEKLFF. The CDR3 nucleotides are TGTGCCTGGAGTACGAAGACAGCTACTAATGAAAAACTGTTTTTT. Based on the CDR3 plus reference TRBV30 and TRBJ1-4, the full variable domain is SQTIHQWPATLVQPVGSPLSLECTVEGTSNPNLYWYRQAAGRGLQLLFYSVGIGQISSEVPQNLSASRPQDRQFILSSKKLLLSDSGFYLCAWSTKTATNEKLFFGSGTQLSVL.

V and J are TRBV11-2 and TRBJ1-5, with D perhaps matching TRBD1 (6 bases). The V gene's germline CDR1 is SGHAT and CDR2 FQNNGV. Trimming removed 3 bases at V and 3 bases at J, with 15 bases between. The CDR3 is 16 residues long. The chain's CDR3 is CASSFPQGCYNQPQHF. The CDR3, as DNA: TGTGCCAGCAGCTTCCCCCAGGGGTGTTACAATCAGCCCCAGCATTTT. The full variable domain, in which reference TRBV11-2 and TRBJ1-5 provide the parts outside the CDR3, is EAGVAQSPRYKIIEKRQSVAFWCNPISGHATLYWYQQILGQGPKLLIQFQNNGVVDDSQLPKDRFSAERLKGVDSTLKIQPAKLEDSAVYLCASSFPQGCYNQPQHFGDGTRLSIL.

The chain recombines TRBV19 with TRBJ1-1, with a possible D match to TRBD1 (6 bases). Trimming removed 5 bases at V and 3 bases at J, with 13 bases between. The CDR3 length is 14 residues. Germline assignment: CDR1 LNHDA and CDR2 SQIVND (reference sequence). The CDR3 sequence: CASSYGTLDTEAFF. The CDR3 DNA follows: TGTGCCAGTAGTTATGGGACACTGGACACTGAAGCTTTCTTT.

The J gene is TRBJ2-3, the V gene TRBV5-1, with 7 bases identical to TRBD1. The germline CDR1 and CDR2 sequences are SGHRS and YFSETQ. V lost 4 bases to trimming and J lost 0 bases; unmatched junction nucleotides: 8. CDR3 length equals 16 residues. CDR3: CASSGGQKISTDTQYF. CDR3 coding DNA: TGCGCCAGCAGCGGGGGACAGAAGATCAGCACAGATACGCAGTATTTT.

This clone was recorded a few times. DNA of the CDR3: TGCAGCGTTGAACCCGACAGGGTTAACGGCTACACCTTC. This sequence encodes CSVEPDRVNGYTF. This chain connects TRBV29-1 to TRBJ1-2, with 7 bases matching TRBD1. The germline gives CDR1 SQVTM, CDR2 ANQGSEA. V was clipped by 2 bases and J by 8 bases; unmatched bases: 8. The CDR3 covers 13 residues.

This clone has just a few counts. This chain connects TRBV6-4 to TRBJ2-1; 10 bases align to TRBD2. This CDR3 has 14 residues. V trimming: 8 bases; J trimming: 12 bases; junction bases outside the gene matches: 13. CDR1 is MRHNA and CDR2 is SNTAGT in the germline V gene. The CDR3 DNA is TGTGCCAGCTCCCTACTAGCGGGAACTCCTTTGCAGTTCTTC. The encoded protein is CASSLLAGTPLQFF.

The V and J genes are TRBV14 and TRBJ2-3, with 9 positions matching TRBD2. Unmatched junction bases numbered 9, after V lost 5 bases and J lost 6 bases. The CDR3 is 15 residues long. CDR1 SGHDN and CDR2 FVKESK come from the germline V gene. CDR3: CASSGAGGLRDTQYF. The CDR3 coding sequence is TGTGCCAGCAGCGGCGCGGGAGGGCTTAGGGATACGCAGTATTTT.

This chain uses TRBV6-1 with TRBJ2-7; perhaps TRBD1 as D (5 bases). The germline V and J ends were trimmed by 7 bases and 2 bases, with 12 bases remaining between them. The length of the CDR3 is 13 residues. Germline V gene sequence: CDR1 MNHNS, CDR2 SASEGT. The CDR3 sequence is CASKMGQPYEQYF. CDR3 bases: TGTGCCAGCAAAATGGGGCAGCCCTACGAGCAGTACTTC.

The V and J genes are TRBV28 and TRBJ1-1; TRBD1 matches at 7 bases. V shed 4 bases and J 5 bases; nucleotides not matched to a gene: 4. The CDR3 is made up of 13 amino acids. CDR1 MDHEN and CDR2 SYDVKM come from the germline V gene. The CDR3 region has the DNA TGTGCCAGCAGTTCACAGGGGCGAACTGAAGCTTTCTTT. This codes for CASSSQGRTEAFF.

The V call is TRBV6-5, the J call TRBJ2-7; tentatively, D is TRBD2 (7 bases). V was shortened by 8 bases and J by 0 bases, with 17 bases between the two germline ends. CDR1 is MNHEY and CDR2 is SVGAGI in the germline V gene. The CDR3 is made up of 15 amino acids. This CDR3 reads CASSPGRGSSYEQYF. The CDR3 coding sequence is TGTGCCAGCTCTCCGGGGAGGGGGAGCTCCTACGAGCAGTACTTC.

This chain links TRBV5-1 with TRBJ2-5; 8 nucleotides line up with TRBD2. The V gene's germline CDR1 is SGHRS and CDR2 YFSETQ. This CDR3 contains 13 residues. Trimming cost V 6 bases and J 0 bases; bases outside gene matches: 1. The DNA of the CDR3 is TGCGCCAGCACGACTAGCGACCAAGAGACCCAGTACTTC. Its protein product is CASTTSDQETQYF.

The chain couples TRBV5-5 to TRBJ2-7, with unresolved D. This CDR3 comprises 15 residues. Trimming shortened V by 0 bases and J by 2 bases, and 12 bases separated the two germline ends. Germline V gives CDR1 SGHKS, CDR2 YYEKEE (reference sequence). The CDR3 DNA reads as TGTGCCAGCAGCTTGGGTTCCGCCGACACCTACGAGCAGTACTTC. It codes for CASSLGSADTYEQYF.

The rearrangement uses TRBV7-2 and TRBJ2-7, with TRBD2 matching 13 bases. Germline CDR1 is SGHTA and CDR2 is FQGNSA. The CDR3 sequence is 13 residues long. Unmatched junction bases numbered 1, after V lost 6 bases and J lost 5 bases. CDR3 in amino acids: CASRLAGGHEQYF. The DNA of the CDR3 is TGTGCCAGCAGACTAGCGGGAGGGCACGAGCAGTACTTC. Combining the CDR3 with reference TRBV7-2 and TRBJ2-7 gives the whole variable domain GAGVSQSPSNKVTEKGKDVELRCDPISGHTALYWYRQSLGQGLEFLIYFQGNSAPDKSGLPSDRFSAERTGGSVSTLTIQRTQQEDSAVYLCASRLAGGHEQYFGPGTRLTVT.

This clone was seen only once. The CDR3 sequence: CASSFQGQGSDEQYF. Written as DNA, the CDR3 is TGCGCCAGCAGCTTCCAAGGACAGGGTTCCGACGAGCAGTACTTC. J is TRBJ2-7 and V is TRBV5-1; 8 nucleotides agree with TRBD1. This CDR3 is 15 amino acids long. The trim removed 2 bases at V and 5 bases at J, leaving 9 bases unmatched. Germline CDR1 SGHRS, CDR2 YFSETQ. Together with reference TRBV5-1 and TRBJ2-7, the CDR3 gives the full variable domain: KAGVTQTPRYLIKTRGQQVTLSCSPISGHRSVSWYQQTPGQGLQFLFEYFSETQRNKGNFPGRFSGRQFSNSRSEMNVSTLELGDSALYLCASSFQGQGSDEQYFGPGTRLTVT.

The CDR3 loop is CASSLRLAGGQETQYF. CDR3 nucleotide sequence: TGTGCCAGCAGTTTACGACTAGCGGGAGGGCAAGAGACCCAGTACTTC. The chain combines TRBV28 with TRBJ2-5; 14 bases line up with TRBD2. The CDR3 is 16 amino acids. From germline, CDR1 is MDHEN and CDR2 SYDVKM. V dropped 2 bases and J dropped 2; count of bases not matched to a gene: 1.

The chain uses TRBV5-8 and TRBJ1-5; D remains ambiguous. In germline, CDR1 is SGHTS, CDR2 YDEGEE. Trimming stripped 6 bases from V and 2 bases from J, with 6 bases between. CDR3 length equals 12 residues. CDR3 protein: CASTLGNQPQHF. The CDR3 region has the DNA TGTGCCAGCACACTTGGCAATCAGCCCCAGCATTTT. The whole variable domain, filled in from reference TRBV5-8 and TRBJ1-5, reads EAGVTQSPTHLIKTRGQQATLRCSPISGHTSVYWYQQALGLGLQFLLWYDEGEERNRGNFPPRFSGRQFPNYSSELNVNALELEDSALYLCASTLGNQPQHFGDGTRLSIL.

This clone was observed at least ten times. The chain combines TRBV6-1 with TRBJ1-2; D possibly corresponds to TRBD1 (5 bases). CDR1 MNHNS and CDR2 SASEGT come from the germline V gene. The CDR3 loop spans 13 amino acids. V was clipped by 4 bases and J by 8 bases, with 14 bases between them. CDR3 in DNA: TGTGCCAGCAGTGTAAGCGGGGCAGGGGGCTACACCTTC. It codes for CASSVSGAGGYTF.

The CDR3 sequence: CASSLEAGGRTGELFF. The CDR3 DNA sequence: TGTGCCAGCAGCTTGGAGGCGGGAGGTCGAACCGGGGAGCTGTTTTTT. J is TRBJ2-2 and V is TRBV5-4; 8 bases match TRBD2. CDR1 and CDR2 (germline): SGHNT, YYREEE (reference sequence). CDR3 length: 16 amino acids. V shed 0 bases, J shed 5 bases, and the junction held 6 bases outside the gene matches.

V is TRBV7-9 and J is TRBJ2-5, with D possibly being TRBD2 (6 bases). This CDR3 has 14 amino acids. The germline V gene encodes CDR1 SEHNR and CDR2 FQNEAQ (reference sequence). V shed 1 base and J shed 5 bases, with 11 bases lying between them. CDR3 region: CASSLGLVSETQYF. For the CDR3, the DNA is TGTGCCAGCAGCTTAGGACTAGTATCGGAGACCCAGTACTTC.

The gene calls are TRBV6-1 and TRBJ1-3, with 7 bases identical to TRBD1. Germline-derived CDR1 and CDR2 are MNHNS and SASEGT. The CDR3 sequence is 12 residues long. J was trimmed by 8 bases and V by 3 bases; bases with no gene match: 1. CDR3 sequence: CASSETGYTIYF. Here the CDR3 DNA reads TGTGCCAGCAGTGAGACAGGGTACACCATATATTTT.